These 3 T cell receptor beta chains originate from one sample sequenced in a study of patients and donors after allogeneic stem cell transplantation. MiXCR, applied by TCRdb to the RT-PCR reads, yields one record per CDR3 protein. The sample records approximately 250,000 distinct CDR3 sequences, roughly 15% being singletons. Specimen: blood, either unsorted or a sorted T cell fraction (not recorded which). These receptors were taken from a human donor who was either an allogeneic HSCT recipient or a stem cell or donor lymphocyte infusion donor (not recorded which). It is not recorded whose cells these are; they may come from a transplant donor.

The sample holds many counts of this clonotype. This chain links TRBV6-2 or TRBV6-3 with TRBJ2-7; TRBD1 aligns across 9 bases. CDR1 and CDR2 (germline): MNHEY, SVGEGT. V shed 7 bases and J 6 bases; nucleotides not matched to a gene: 13. The CDR3 is made up of 15 amino acids. CDR3 DNA sequence: TGTGCCAGCAACCCCCTCCGGACAGGGGAGAGCGAGCAGTACTTC. Its translation: CASNPLRTGESEQYF.

Ten or more counts support this clonotype. As DNA, the CDR3 is TGTGCCAGCAGTGATGTACTGGGGGAGACCCAGTACTTC. Amino acids: CASSDVLGETQYF. The chain links TRBV2 to TRBJ2-5; the D is unclear. CDR3 length: 13 residues. V was cut by 3 bases and J by 5 bases, with 10 bases left in between. The germline V gene encodes CDR1 SNHLY and CDR2 FYNNEI.

The V gene is TRBV5-5, the J gene TRBJ1-1; a weak D match, TRBD1 (6 bases). Germline CDR1 SGHKS, CDR2 YYEKEE (reference sequence). The CDR3 spans 16 residues. Trimming removed 4 bases at V and 6 bases at J, with 22 bases between. CDR3 region: CASSPDGGGGRAEAFF. The CDR3 DNA sequence: TGTGCCAGCAGCCCGGATGGGGGAGGGGGTAGGGCTGAAGCTTTCTTT.